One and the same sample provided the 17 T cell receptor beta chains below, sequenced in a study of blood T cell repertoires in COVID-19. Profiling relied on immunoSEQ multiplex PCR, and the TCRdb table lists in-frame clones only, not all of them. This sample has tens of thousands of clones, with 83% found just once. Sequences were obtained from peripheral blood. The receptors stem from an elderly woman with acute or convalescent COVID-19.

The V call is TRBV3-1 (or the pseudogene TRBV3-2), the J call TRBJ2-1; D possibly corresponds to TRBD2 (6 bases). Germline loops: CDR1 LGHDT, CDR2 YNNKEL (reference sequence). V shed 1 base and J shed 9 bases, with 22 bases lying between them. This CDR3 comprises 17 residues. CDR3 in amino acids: CASSQGWSRGRLSEQFF. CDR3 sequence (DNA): TGTGCCAGCAGCCAAGGCTGGTCTAGAGGGAGGCTCAGTGAGCAGTTCTTC.

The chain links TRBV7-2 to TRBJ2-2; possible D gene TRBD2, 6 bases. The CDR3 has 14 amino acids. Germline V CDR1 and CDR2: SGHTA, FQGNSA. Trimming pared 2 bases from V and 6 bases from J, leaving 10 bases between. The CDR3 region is CASSLYRLAGELFF. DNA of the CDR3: TGTGCCAGCAGCTTATATCGACTAGCCGGGGAGCTGTTTTTT.

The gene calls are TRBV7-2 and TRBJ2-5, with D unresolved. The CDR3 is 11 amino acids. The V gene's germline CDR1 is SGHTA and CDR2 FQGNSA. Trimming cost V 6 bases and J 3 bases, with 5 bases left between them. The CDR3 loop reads CASRREETQYF. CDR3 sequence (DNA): TGTGCCAGCAGGAGAGAAGAGACCCAGTACTTC. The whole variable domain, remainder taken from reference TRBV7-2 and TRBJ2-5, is GAGVSQSPSNKVTEKGKDVELRCDPISGHTALYWYRQSLGQGLEFLIYFQGNSAPDKSGLPSDRFSAERTGGSVSTLTIQRTQQEDSAVYLCASRREETQYFGPGTRLLVL.

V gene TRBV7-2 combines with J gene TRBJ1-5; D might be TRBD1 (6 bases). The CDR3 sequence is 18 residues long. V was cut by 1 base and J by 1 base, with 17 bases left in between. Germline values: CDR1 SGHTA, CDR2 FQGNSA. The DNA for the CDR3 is TGTGCCAGCAGCTTAGGGGGCGCAGGGGTAGGGAGCAATCAGCCCCAGCATTTT. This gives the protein CASSLGGAGVGSNQPQHF.

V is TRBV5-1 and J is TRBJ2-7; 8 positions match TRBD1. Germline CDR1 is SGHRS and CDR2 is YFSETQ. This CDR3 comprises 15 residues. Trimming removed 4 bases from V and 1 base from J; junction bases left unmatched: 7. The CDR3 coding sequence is TGCGCCAGCAGCGGACCGGGGACAGGTTCCTACGAGCAGTACTTC. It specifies CASSGPGTGSYEQYF.

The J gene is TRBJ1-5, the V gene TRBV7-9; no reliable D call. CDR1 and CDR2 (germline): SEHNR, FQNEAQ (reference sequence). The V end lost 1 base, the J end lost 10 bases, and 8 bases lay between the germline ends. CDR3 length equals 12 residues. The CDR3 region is CASSLDETPQHF. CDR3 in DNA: TGTGCCAGCAGCTTAGATGAGACACCCCAGCATTTT.

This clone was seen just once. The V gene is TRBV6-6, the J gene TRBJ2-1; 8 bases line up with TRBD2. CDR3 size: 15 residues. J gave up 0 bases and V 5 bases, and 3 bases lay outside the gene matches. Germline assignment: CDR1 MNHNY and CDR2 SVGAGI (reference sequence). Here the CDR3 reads CASSPAGGSYNEQFF. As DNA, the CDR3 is TGTGCCAGCAGTCCCGCGGGAGGCTCCTACAATGAGCAGTTCTTC.

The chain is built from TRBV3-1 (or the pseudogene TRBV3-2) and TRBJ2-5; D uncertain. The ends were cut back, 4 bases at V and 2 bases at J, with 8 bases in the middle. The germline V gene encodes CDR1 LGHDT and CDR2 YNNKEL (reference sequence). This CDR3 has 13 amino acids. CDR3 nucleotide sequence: TGTGCCAGCAGCCTTCCGACACAAGAGACCCAGTACTTC. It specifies CASSLPTQETQYF.

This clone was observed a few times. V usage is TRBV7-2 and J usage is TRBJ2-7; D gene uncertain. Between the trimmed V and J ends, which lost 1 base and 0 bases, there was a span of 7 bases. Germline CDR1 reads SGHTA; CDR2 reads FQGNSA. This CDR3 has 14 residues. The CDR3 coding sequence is TGTGCCAGCAGCTTAGTTTTCGGCTCCTACGAGCAGTACTTC. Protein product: CASSLVFGSYEQYF.

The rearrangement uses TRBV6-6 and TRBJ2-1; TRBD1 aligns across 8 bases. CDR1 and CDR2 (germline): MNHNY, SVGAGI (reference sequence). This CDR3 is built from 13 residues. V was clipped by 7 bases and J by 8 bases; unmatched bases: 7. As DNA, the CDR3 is TGTGCCAGCATGTTACAGGGGGACGATGAGCAGTTCTTC. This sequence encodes CASMLQGDDEQFF.

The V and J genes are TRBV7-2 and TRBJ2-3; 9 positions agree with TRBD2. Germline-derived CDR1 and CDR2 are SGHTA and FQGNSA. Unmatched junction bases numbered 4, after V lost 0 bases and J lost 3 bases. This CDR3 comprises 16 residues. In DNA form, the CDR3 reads TGTGCCAGCAGCTTAGCGGCTAGCGGGATAACAGATACGCAGTATTTT. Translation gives CASSLAASGITDTQYF.

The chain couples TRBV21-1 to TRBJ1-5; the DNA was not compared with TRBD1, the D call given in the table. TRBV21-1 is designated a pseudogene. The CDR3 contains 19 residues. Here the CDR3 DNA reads TGTGCCAGCAGCAAAGACAAGGGGGCGAGAGTAGGGAGCAATCAGCCCCAGCATTTT. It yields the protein CASSKDKGARVGSNQPQHF.

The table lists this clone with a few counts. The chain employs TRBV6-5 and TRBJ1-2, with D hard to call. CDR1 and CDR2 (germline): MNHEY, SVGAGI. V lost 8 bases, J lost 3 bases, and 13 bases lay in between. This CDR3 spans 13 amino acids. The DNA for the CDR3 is TGTGCCAGCGCCTCACGGGAGGACTATGGCTACACCTTC. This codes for CASASREDYGYTF.

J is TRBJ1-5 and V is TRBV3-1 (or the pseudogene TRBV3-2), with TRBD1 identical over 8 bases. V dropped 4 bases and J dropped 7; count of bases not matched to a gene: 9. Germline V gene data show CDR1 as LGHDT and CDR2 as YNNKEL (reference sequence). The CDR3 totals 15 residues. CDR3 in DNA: TGTGCCAGCAGCCCGTCAGGGGGCCCGTGGCAGCCCCAGCATTTT. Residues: CASSPSGGPWQPQHF.

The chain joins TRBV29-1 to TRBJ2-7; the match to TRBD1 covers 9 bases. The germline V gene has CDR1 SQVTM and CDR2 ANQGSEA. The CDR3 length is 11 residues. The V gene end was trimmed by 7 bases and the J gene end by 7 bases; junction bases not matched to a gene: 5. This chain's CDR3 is CSAGQGGEQYF. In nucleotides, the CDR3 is TGCAGCGCGGGACAGGGTGGAGAGCAGTACTTC.

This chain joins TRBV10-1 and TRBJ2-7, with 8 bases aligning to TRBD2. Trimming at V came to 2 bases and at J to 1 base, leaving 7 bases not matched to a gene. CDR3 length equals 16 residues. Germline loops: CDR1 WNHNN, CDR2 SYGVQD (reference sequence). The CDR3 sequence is CASSEENERGSYEQYF. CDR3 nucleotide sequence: TGCGCCAGCAGTGAGGAGAATGAGCGGGGGTCCTACGAGCAGTACTTC.

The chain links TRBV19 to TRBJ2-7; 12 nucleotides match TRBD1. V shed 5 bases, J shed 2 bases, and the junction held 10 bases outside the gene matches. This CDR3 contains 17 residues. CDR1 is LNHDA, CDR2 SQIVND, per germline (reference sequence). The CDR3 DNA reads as TGTGCCAGTAGTCAAGGGGACAGGGGGCGGGACCCCTACGAGCAGTACTTC. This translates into CASSQGDRGRDPYEQYF.